The 26 T cell receptor beta chains reported below all come from one sample, sequenced in a study of blood T cell repertoires in COVID-19. Assay used: immunoSEQ multiplex PCR; TCRdb lists only in-frame clones, some missing. This sample yields hundreds of thousands of clones, of which roughly nine tenths are seen a single time; roughly 2.3% belongs to the top ten. Input material: PBMCs or T cells enriched from blood (not recorded which). The receptors stem from a woman younger than 30 who had recovered from COVID-19.

The chain carries TRBV27 and TRBJ2-7; the D is unclear. This CDR3 contains 11 residues. Germline assignment: CDR1 MNHEY and CDR2 SMNVEV (reference sequence). Trimming removed 9 bases from V and 5 bases from J, with 11 bases in between. This CDR3 reads CASSYLHEQYF. The CDR3, as DNA: TGTGCCAGTTCGTATCTCCACGAGCAGTACTTC.

J is TRBJ2-1 and V is TRBV10-2; TRBD1 matches 7 bases. Germline assignment: CDR1 WSHSY and CDR2 SAAADI. V lost 5 bases to trimming and J lost 4 bases; unmatched junction nucleotides: 11. The CDR3 loop spans 16 amino acids. CDR3 sequence (DNA): TGCGCCAGCAGTTCCTACGACAGGGTGGGATACAATGAGCAGTTCTTC. Its protein product is CASSSYDRVGYNEQFF.

The chain joins TRBV7-9 to TRBJ1-3; TRBD1 aligns across 8 bases. Losses at the gene ends were 5 bases for V and 0 bases for J; bases not matched to a gene: 9. This CDR3 has 17 residues. CDR1 and CDR2 from the germline V gene are SEHNR and FQNEAQ (reference sequence). The CDR3 sequence: CASSLYLDRVSGNTIYF. The CDR3 region has the DNA TGTGCCAGCAGCCTCTACCTGGACAGGGTCTCTGGAAACACCATATATTTT.

The chain joins TRBV5-1 to TRBJ2-5, with 16 bases aligning to TRBD2. With V trimmed by 3 bases and J by 4 bases, 9 bases remained unmatched. The CDR3 is 18 residues long. In germline, CDR1 is SGHRS, CDR2 YFSETQ. DNA for the CDR3: TGCGCCAGCAGCTGGACCGGGACTAGCGGGGGGGCCGTAGAGACCCAGTACTTC. Protein product: CASSWTGTSGGAVETQYF.

V gene TRBV4-1 combines with J gene TRBJ2-7; 14 nucleotides match TRBD2. This CDR3 has 17 residues. Germline-derived CDR1 and CDR2 are MGHRA and YSYEKL. Germline trimming cut 3 bases from V and 1 base from J; bases unmatched to any gene: 5. The CDR3 DNA reads as TGCGCCAGCAGCCATTTCGGACTAGCGGGGGGTTCCTACGAGCAGTACTTC. Amino acid sequence: CASSHFGLAGGSYEQYF.

V and J are TRBV9 and TRBJ1-1; D is possibly TRBD1 (5 bases). Trimming removed 4 bases at V and 1 base at J, with 8 bases between. The CDR3 totals 13 residues. CDR1 and CDR2 (germline): SGDLS, YYNGEE. CDR3 residues: CASSPTGNTEAFF. CDR3 DNA: TGTGCCAGCAGCCCCACAGGGAACACTGAAGCTTTCTTT.

This chain joins TRBV24-1 and TRBJ1-2, with D perhaps matching TRBD1 (5 bases). The germline V gene has CDR1 KGHDR and CDR2 SFDVKD. There are 11 residues in the CDR3. V was clipped by 3 bases and J by 13 bases, with 11 bases between them. The CDR3 reads CATSDGTTGTF. CDR3 coding DNA: TGTGCCACCAGTGATGGGACTACGGGCACCTTC.

The chain links TRBV7-9 to TRBJ1-4; 7 bases fit TRBD1. CDR1 and CDR2 (germline): SEHNR, FQNEAQ (reference sequence). V was clipped by 3 bases and J by 3 bases; unmatched bases: 7. This CDR3 region has 16 residues. CDR3 sequence: CASSFGRQGPNEKLFF. Written as DNA, the CDR3 is TGTGCCAGCAGCTTTGGCCGACAGGGTCCTAATGAAAAACTGTTTTTT.

The chain recombines TRBV30 with TRBJ1-2; TRBD1 matches 7 bases. Germline V gene sequence: CDR1 GTSNPN, CDR2 SVGIG (reference sequence). The CDR3 is 14 residues long. J lost 2 bases, V lost 2 bases, and 5 bases had no gene match. The CDR3 region is CAWSPGTENYGYTF. In DNA, the CDR3 is TGTGCCTGGAGTCCGGGGACAGAAAACTATGGCTACACCTTC.

This clone was seen once. This sequence joins TRBV12-5 and TRBJ1-5; tentatively, D is TRBD1 (5 bases). Trimming left V 7 bases short and J 2 bases short, with 12 bases between. The CDR3 has 14 amino acids. Germline values: CDR1 LGHNT, CDR2 FRNRAP. Here the CDR3 DNA reads TGTGCTAGTGAAATGTGGGGGGGCAATCAGCCCCAGCATTTT. It yields the protein CASEMWGGNQPQHF. The entire variable domain, with the rest obtained from reference TRBV12-5 and TRBJ1-5, is as follows: DARVTQTPRHKVTEMGQEVTMRCQPILGHNTVFWYRQTMMQGLELLAYFRNRAPLDDSGMPKDRFSAEMPDATLATLKIQPSEPRDSAVYFCASEMWGGNQPQHFGDGTRLSIL.

This clone was detected only once. This chain links TRBV5-1 with TRBJ2-2, with 9 bases lining up with TRBD1. Germline V gene data show CDR1 as SGHRS and CDR2 as YFSETQ. The trim removed 3 bases at V and 5 bases at J, leaving 5 bases unmatched. This CDR3 comprises 15 residues. The DNA of the CDR3 is TGCGCCAGCAGCTCCGGGACAGGGAGGACCGGGGAGCTGTTTTTT. It yields the protein CASSSGTGRTGELFF.

The chain joins TRBV7-9 to TRBJ2-1, with D possibly matching TRBD1 (7 bases). CDR3 length equals 17 residues. The V gene lost 3 bases and the J gene lost 4 bases, with 19 bases spanning the gap. Germline assignment: CDR1 SEHNR and CDR2 FQNEAQ (reference sequence). Written as DNA, the CDR3 is TGTGCCAGCAGCTTGAACAGGGGCCGGGGGAGTTACAATGAGCAGTTCTTC. It translates to CASSLNRGRGSYNEQFF.

The chain carries TRBV5-6 and TRBJ2-3, with a possible D match to TRBD2 (7 bases). V lost 4 bases and J 3 bases, leaving 12 bases between the germline ends. CDR3 length: 14 residues. CDR1 and CDR2 from the germline V gene are SGHDT and YYEEEE. In DNA, the CDR3 is TGTGCCAGCAGCGGAGCGGGGACAACAGATACGCAGTATTTT. Translated, it gives CASSGAGTTDTQYF.

The chain employs TRBV5-1 and TRBJ2-6; TRBD1 matches at 8 bases. The CDR3 is 18 amino acids. Germline trimming cut 4 bases from V and 0 bases from J; bases unmatched to any gene: 9. Germline CDR1 and CDR2: SGHRS and YFSETQ. The DNA of the CDR3 is TGCGCCAGCAGCGCCGACAGGGGATCCCTCTCTGGGGCCAACGTCCTGACTTTC. Its translation is CASSADRGSLSGANVLTF.

The CDR3 spells CASSGIAFADTQYF. DNA for the CDR3: TGTGCCAGCAGCGGCATAGCGTTCGCAGATACGCAGTATTTT. The chain uses TRBV9 and TRBJ2-3, with D maybe TRBD2 (5 bases). Germline V gene data show CDR1 as SGDLS and CDR2 as YYNGEE. V lost 3 bases and J lost 4, with 12 bases in between. The CDR3 has 14 residues.

This chain joins TRBV28 and TRBJ2-7; 11 bases fit TRBD2. Losses at the gene ends were 6 bases for V and 5 bases for J; bases not matched to a gene: 9. In germline, CDR1 is MDHEN, CDR2 SYDVKM. The CDR3 has 15 residues. The CDR3 sequence is CASRQERLAGNEQYF. The CDR3 nucleotides read TGTGCCAGCAGGCAAGAAAGACTAGCGGGGAACGAGCAGTACTTC.

The count of this clone is one. The CDR3 coding sequence is TGCGCCAGCAGCCAAGAGGTTGGCGGGGTGAGCGGCTACACCTTC. This encodes CASSQEVGGVSGYTF. J is TRBJ1-2 and V is TRBV4-1; D ambiguous. CDR3 length: 15 residues. V was trimmed by 0 bases and J by 8 bases, leaving 16 bases between them. CDR1 MGHRA and CDR2 YSYEKL come from the germline V gene.

The chain carries TRBV9 and TRBJ2-5; 8 bases line up with TRBD2. The CDR3 is 13 amino acids. The germline CDR1 and CDR2 sequences are SGDLS and YYNGEE. V shed 3 bases, J shed 4 bases, and the junction held 2 bases outside the gene matches. In DNA, the CDR3 is TGTGCCAGCAGCGGGACTAGCCGAGAGACCCAGTACTTC. It codes for CASSGTSRETQYF. Full variable domain (rest looked up from reference TRBV9 and TRBJ2-5): DSGVTQTPKHLITATGQRVTLRCSPRSGDLSVYWYQQSLDQGLQFLIQYYNGEERAKGNILERFSAQQFPDLHSELNLSSLELGDSALYFCASSGTSRETQYFGPGTRLLVL.

This chain connects TRBV5-5 to TRBJ1-1; possibly TRBD1 for D (6 bases). The V gene's germline CDR1 is SGHKS and CDR2 YYEKEE (reference sequence). V was cut by 2 bases and J by 1 base, with 9 bases left in between. This CDR3 is 14 amino acids long. CDR3 amino acids: CASSFRTANTEAFF. The CDR3 DNA reads TGTGCCAGCAGCTTTCGGACAGCGAACACTGAAGCTTTCTTT.

The chain couples TRBV3-1 (or the pseudogene TRBV3-2) to TRBJ2-7; 9 positions match TRBD1. With 5 bases clipped from V and 5 bases from J, the junction kept 10 bases outside the gene matches. This CDR3 is 15 amino acids long. Per germline, CDR1 LGHDT and CDR2 YNNKEL (reference sequence). The CDR3 nucleotides are TGTGCCAGCAGCTACCGGGACAGGGTGACTCACGAGCAGTACTTC. Residues: CASSYRDRVTHEQYF.

This clone was found a few times. J is TRBJ1-2 and V is TRBV10-3; the match to TRBD1 covers 11 bases. The CDR3 loop spans 16 amino acids. CDR1 is ENHRY, CDR2 SYGVKD, per germline. V gave up 2 bases and J gave up 1 base; unmatched junction bases: 3. The CDR3 bases are TGTGCCATCAGTGAGGGCGGGACAGGGGGTAACTATGGCTACACCTTC. Protein sequence: CAISEGGTGGNYGYTF.

The chain uses TRBV30 and TRBJ1-1, with TRBD1 matching 12 bases. The germline CDR1 and CDR2 sequences are GTSNPN and SVGIG (reference sequence). CDR3 length equals 14 residues. The trim removed 1 base at V and 10 bases at J, leaving 7 bases unmatched. The CDR3 sequence: CAWSGGTGGFTAFF. The CDR3 nucleotides read TGTGCCTGGAGTGGTGGGACAGGGGGCTTCACAGCTTTCTTT.

The rearrangement links TRBV19 to TRBJ1-5; 8 nucleotides align to TRBD1. J lost 5 bases, V lost 4 bases, and 4 bases had no gene match. Germline lookup yields CDR1 LNHDA and CDR2 SQIVND (reference sequence). The CDR3 length is 14 residues. CDR3 nucleotide sequence: TGTGCCAGTAGTAAGACAGGGGTAGATCAGCCCCAGCATTTT. This translates into CASSKTGVDQPQHF.

The chain employs TRBV7-9 and TRBJ2-5; TRBD1 aligns across 7 bases. Germline assignment: CDR1 SEHNR and CDR2 FQNEAQ (reference sequence). The V and J ends lost 1 base and 4 bases, in that order; junction bases with no gene match: 6. This CDR3 region has 15 residues. DNA for the CDR3: TGTGCCAGCAGCTTAGGAGGGGGCATTGGAGAGACCCAGTACTTC. As protein: CASSLGGGIGETQYF.

DNA of the CDR3: TGTGCCAGCAGCCAAGACCAGGAGGGGCACGAGACCCAGTACTTC. This encodes CASSQDQEGHETQYF. J is TRBJ2-5 and V is TRBV4-2, with a possible D match to TRBD2 (6 bases). Germline CDR1 and CDR2: LGHNA and YNFKEQ. This CDR3 is built from 15 residues. V was shortened by 0 bases and J by 5 bases, with 13 bases between the two germline ends.

The rearrangement uses TRBV5-1 and TRBJ1-1; no definite D call. Germline values: CDR1 SGHRS, CDR2 YFSETQ. This CDR3 is 14 amino acids long. V dropped 1 base and J dropped 5 bases, with 12 bases sitting between them. CDR3 loop: CASSLLSGRTEAFF. The CDR3 coding sequence is TGCGCCAGCAGCTTGCTTTCGGGGAGGACTGAAGCTTTCTTT.